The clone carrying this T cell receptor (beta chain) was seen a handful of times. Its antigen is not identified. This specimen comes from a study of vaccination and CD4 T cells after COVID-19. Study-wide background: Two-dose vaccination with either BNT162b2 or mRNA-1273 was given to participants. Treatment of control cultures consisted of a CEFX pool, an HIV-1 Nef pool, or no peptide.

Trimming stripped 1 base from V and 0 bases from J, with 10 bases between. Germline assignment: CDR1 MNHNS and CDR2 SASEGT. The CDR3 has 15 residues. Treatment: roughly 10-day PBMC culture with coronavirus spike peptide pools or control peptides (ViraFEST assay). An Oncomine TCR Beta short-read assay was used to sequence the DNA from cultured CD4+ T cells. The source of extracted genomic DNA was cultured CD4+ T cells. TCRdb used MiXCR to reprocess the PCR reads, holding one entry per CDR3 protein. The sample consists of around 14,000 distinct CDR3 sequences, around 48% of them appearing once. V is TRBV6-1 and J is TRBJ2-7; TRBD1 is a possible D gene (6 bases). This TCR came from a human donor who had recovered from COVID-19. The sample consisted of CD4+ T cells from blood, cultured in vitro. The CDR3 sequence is CASSEGDTSSYEQYF. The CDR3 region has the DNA TGTGCCAGCAGTGAAGGGGACACCAGCTCCTACGAGCAGTACTTC.